The sequence of this T cell receptor beta chain was determined in a study of PD-L1 blockade in urothelial cancer. Whole-study context: Blood analysis took place 3 weeks (second dose) and 6 weeks after treatment start.

This CDR3 is built from 14 residues. V lost 6 bases, J lost 2 bases, and 3 bases stayed unmatched. The germline V gene has CDR1 MNHEY and CDR2 SMNVEV (reference sequence). This clone occurred once. Its specificity is not known. Here immunoSEQ multiplex PCR was the method, and the copy in TCRdb shows in-frame clones only, minus some. The sample lists around 130,000 clones, around 85% occurring once. Study-wide points: Prediction of better survival came from below-median pretreatment blood TCR clonality.

Time point here: pretreatment peripheral blood. Samples were collected from each patient before treatment and during treatment. Each patient gave between 1 and 8 of them in total. The TCR comes from a man aged 45-65 years with urothelial cancer. The source was PBMCs, collected around atezolizumab (anti-PD-L1) treatment. The genes are TRBV27 and TRBJ2-1; 8 bases match TRBD2. This CDR3 reads CASSPGRAYNEQFF. Written as DNA, the CDR3 is TGTGCCAGCAGCCCCGGGAGGGCCTACAATGAGCAGTTCTTC.